This entry features one TCR beta chain sequence. The clone's antigen remains unknown. Nothing much larger sits one base from this clone, and base qualities are not available. The protocol used for the library was the immunoSEQ multiplex PCR assay. The multiplex PCR relied on a mix of 60 forward primers for TCR Vbeta segments and 13 reverse primers for TCR Jbeta segments. A multiplex PCR assay on genomic DNA amplified the CDR3 region of rearranged TCR beta genes. On the Illumina HiSeq System, the amplified TCR beta libraries were sequenced as 87-base-pair reads. In the authors' own workflow: A later analysis tallied 75 million to 95 million unique TCR beta chains across the roughly 610 repertoires, and around 12 million of those chains were shared by two or more donors. Raw reads were error-corrected and collapsed into unique sequences by a nearest-neighbor algorithm in which closely related sequences were merged to remove PCR and sequencing errors. V, D and J gene segments were assigned by aligning CDR3 sequences to IMGT reference sequences. Each retained sequence needed at least a six-nucleotide match to both a V gene segment and a J gene segment. Rearrangements were called productive when the CDR3 lacked stop codons and stayed in frame with V and J; all others were non-productive. Following IMGT convention, CDR3 was defined as the stretch from the second conserved V-encoded cysteine to the conserved J-encoded phenylalanine. The earlier analysis of 450 to 750 of the donors excluded any sequence lacking an unambiguous match to a single V gene segment. In an earlier analysis of almost 600 of the donors, a V segment was called functional when productive rearrangements were above 56.7%, and segregating when the standard deviation between donors exceeded 5%. A statistical classification framework was built to diagnose cytomegalovirus status from the catalog of TCR beta chain sequences. A later analysis assigned V and J genes by comparing TCR nucleotide sequences with IMGT/GENE-DB human TR gene sequences. A later analysis assigned CDR3 sequences and most-parsimonious VDJ recombination scenarios with the TCRdist pipeline. In a later analysis, each TCR beta chain was defined by its CDR3 amino acid sequence together with its V-gene family, and reads without a unique V-gene family were excluded. In a later analysis, fewer than 600 highly shared, low-generation-probability nucleotide sequences were removed to address suspected cross-contamination and a sequencing artifact. For each public chain, a later analysis derived a clonal expansion index from normalized ranks of inferred template counts within each repertoire. In a later analysis, generation probabilities were computed with a VDJ recombination model fitted to out-of-frame rearrangements, and the resulting probabilities were checked against IGoR. A later analysis scored TCR-TCR, TCR-HLA and TCR-CMV co-occurrence with hypergeometric tests, applying a repertoire-size bias correction to TCR pairs. A later analysis estimated false discovery rates by permuting HLA or CMV assignments 20 times. In a later analysis, co-occurring TCRs were grouped using DBSCAN, and TCRdist sequence similarity was added for clustering within HLA-allele-positive subsets. For co-occurrence clustering, repertoires with fewer than 30,000 or more than 120,000 public chains were excluded, along with five repertoires with anomalous nucleotide sharing. TCRdb took over this immuneACCESS table, retaining in-frame rearrangements with V and J assigned. Such tables are incomplete; in checked studies, under half of the missing clones stem from an unresolved V gene, and the remainder is unexplained. V, J and clone size derive from that table, while D and trimming were established from the DNA sequence. Recorded for this sample are about 180,000 clones; over 75% of them occurred a single time. The ten biggest clones cover roughly 0.5% of the sample.

V is cut back by 6 bases and J by 8 bases, with 4 bases in the junction unmatched. The CDR3 runs 12 amino acids, cysteine and phenylalanine included. Left in the record is the CDR3 DNA by itself, 36 bases read in frame from the first base. CDR1 and CDR2, looked up from the germline V gene, are MNHNS and SASEGT. The sample belongs to a study of cytomegalovirus exposure and HLA in healthy donors (dated by TCRdb to the late 2010s). About the study as a whole: In an earlier analysis of under 600 of the donors, approximately 300 Gb of sequence data and 100 million or so unique TCR beta sequences from about 179 million T cells were reported. Approximately 310 gigabases of sequencing data and around 85 million unique TCR sequences made up an early release that covered approximately 700 HLA-typed donors. The genetic ancestry cluster associated with self-reported Caucasian donors included about 81% of the 300 to 400 genotyped donors. The study aimed to test whether signatures of past pathogen exposure could be identified by cataloging public T cell receptors. The study used immunosequencing to profile the T cell repertoires of 670 or so subjects and linked those repertoires to cytomegalovirus serostatus. A separate validation cohort of approximately 130 different subjects was used in addition to the 666-subject first cohort. To predict cytomegalovirus infection status, the study brought together high-throughput TCR immunosequencing, statistical association of individual TCRs with disease status, and machine learning. To study patterns of TCR occurrence, a later analysis re-analyzed previously published TCR beta repertoires from several hundred donors and added high-resolution HLA genotyping. In the later analysis, no new phenotypic data were used to find candidate immune exposures; instead, reliance was placed on TCR beta sequences and their occurrence across donors. An earlier analysis of several hundred of the donors used high-throughput TCR beta sequencing to judge whether each TCR beta V gene segment behaved as functional or pseudogenic. Donor age, sex, ethnicity and CMV serostatus were compiled together with the repertoire data. Genome-wide SNP genotypes for about 60% of the roughly 700 donors were used in a later genetic analysis, which treated that subset as a discovery cohort. Every discovery cohort repertoire had been produced on one sequencing platform. Class I and class II HLA loci were covered by the typing at four-digit resolution. Typing coverage differed by locus: A, B, C, DRB1 and DQB1 were typed in about 629-630 donors, DQA1 in 500 to 550, DPA1 in 600 to 610, and DPB1 in just under 480. Four to six DR-DQ haplotypes were handled as single units for association and clustering, since linkage in the cohort was strong. On average, around 230,000 unique TCR beta nucleotide sequences were sequenced per donor among 398 genotyped donors of the cohort, with about 17% of those sequences being non-productive. Study-level results and caveats: Approximately 18 rarely observed V segments, including chromosome 9 orphons, were excluded from the earlier analysis of 550 to 700 of the donors because counts were too low. In a later analysis, HLA-associated TCR beta chains showed more clonal expansion and lower generation probabilities than non-associated chains that were equally common. The 87-base-pair reads could not distinguish some IMGT-functional V segments, including TRBV6-2 and TRBV6-3, so those segments were excluded. Broadly in line with IMGT annotations, most TCR beta V segments showed up in productive rearrangements about 90% or about 30% of the time in an earlier analysis of approximately 600 of the donors. Because HLA typing was unavailable for some donors at each locus, only the typed subset was used in association tests. Presence/absence analyses assumed roughly uniform sequencing depth across donors, an assumption that may not hold. Correlated functional status among segregating V segments might be attributable to linkage disequilibrium, but an unknown experimental factor could not be ruled out. A cluster of highly shared sequence variants was judged likely to represent a technical artifact of the sequencing pipeline. A further reported finding was that TCR beta sequences accurately predicted the HLA-A and HLA-B alleles for most subjects in the first cohort. In vitro tests confirmed that three of the cytomegalovirus-associated TCR beta chains recognize cytomegalovirus antigens. In a later analysis, TCR association rates were found to vary across HLA loci, with the most associated TCRs seen for DRB1 alleles and the fewest for HLA-C alleles. Cytomegalovirus status was reported to be diagnosed by the classifier with high specificity and sensitivity in both the original and validation cohorts. A later genetic analysis reported fewer N-insertions in productive TCRs among donors in an Asian-associated ancestry cluster than the approximately 670-donor mean. Several of the top co-occurrence clusters appeared to be linked to parvovirus B19, influenza, CMV and Epstein-Barr virus, according to a later analysis. The cohort was sequenced for TCR beta chains only, and without alpha or paired-chain data the features that could be detected were limited. In the study, approximately 160 TCR beta chains were listed as associated with cytomegalovirus. A later analysis found that most CMV-associated TCR beta chains appeared HLA-restricted, with HLA associations seemingly driven largely by CMV exposure. Across donors, most TCR sequences were observed very rarely, whereas some public TCRs were present in many individuals. When HLA alleles, especially DR and DQ, strongly co-occurred, attributing TCR associations to individual alleles was difficult. For the cohort, immune exposure information was limited to CMV serostatus. In a later genetic analysis, a missense DCLRE1C variant was associated with V-gene and J-gene trimming of TCR beta chains, and the association was replicated in an independent cohort. Specific HLA alleles were associated with more than 15,000 TCR beta sequences at a false discovery rate of 0.05 in a later analysis. The authors suggested that the approach could potentially be extended to other disease states and immunological phenotypes.

The cohort comprised some 680 healthy bone marrow donors. At the time of sampling, every cohort member was nominally healthy, though immune exposures that went unrecorded were likely present. The donor tested CMV seronegative, placing the donor among the 350 or so seronegative members of the cohort. A peripheral blood sample was collected from each donor, and TCR beta sequencing was performed on peripheral blood mononuclear cells. The Qiagen DNeasy Blood Extraction Kit was used to extract genomic DNA from the blood cell samples. The chain uses TRBV6-1 and TRBJ2-3; 8 bases in between match TRBD2. The source of this sequence is a woman aged 45-65 years in good health and CMV-seronegative. What was sequenced was PBMCs. The base sequence is TGTGCCAGCAGAACGGGGGGGGGTACGCAGTATTTT. This translates into CASRTGGGTQYF.